Here is one TCR beta chain with its context. What antigen it recognizes has not been identified. The sequence runs out 3 residues before the end of the CDR3; the remainder is reconstructed from the germline J gene. Every participant had a single incident cervical HPV16 infection, and prevalent HPV16 infections were excluded. Cervical HPV DNA was detected by MY09/MY11 PCR, and genotyping was performed by dot-blot hybridization. Around 14 mL of heparinized blood was centrifuged, after which the buffy coat was aliquoted, frozen at -30 degrees C, and then stored at -80 degrees C. QIAGEN kits were used to extract genomic DNA from the buffy coat specimens. This sample is drawn from a study of T cells in women clearing cervical HPV infection (dated by TCRdb to the late 2010s). Regarding the complete study: Cases were roughly 23 women with histologically confirmed HPV16-related CIN3 or worse, including a couple of invasive cancers. The 20 to 25 controls were women who cleared a single incident HPV16 infection within 12 months without developing precancer or cancer. Blood from cases was drawn at the visit where the lesion was first identified, while blood from controls was drawn once the infection was no longer detected. Among cases, blood sampling came a median of roughly 150 days after lesion detection, with an interquartile range of about 80 to 230 days. Since only a few of the women had HLA typing available, the possibility that HLA type was acting as a confounder could not be ruled out. The exploratory proof-of-principle case-control study was nested within the Guanacaste HPV Natural History Study in Costa Rica and compared TCR repertoires across cervical HPV16 outcomes. Cases were matched to controls by age within five years and by the year the sample was collected. A median age of 34 years was observed in cases versus more than 37 in controls, and no significant differences in baseline characteristics were found. The parent cohort enrolled roughly 9,400 women aged 18 or older in Guanacaste, Costa Rica, in about 1993 to 1995 and followed the women for around seven years. As quality controls, five blinded duplicates were added to each group, bringing the total to 60 or so samples made up of around 50 participants and approximately ten replicates. Paper-wide results and their limitations: Because the number of T cells in each sample was unknown, differences in richness could reflect differing T-cell content rather than repertoire biology. Because of the cross-sectional design, the study could not determine whether the associations came before infection or resulted from infection, and neither effector/memory subsets nor HPV-specific T cells were isolated. Across sequencing depths, CIN3+ cases showed significantly higher TCR repertoire richness than controls, but evenness did not differ between the groups. Lower TRBV6-7 relative abundance was observed in cases than in controls (approximately 0.1% versus 0.16%; Bonferroni P = 0.0008). By combining richness with V gene abundances, random forest classifiers separated cases from controls with an estimated AUC of roughly 0.8.

CDR1 LNHDA and CDR2 SQIVND were looked up in the germline V gene (reference sequence). From the cysteine up to the phenylalanine, the CDR3 has a length of 16 residues. Only the CDR3 bases that were read are kept: 39 of them, in frame from base 1. V has 7 bases trimmed and J has 1 base trimmed; junction bases matching no gene number 11. The immunoSEQ assay used multiplex PCR to amplify TCR beta CDR3 regions from an average of around 1,200 ng of genomic DNA per sample. The assay corrected primer bias using a complete synthetic TCR repertoire to establish an amplification baseline. The amplicons were sequenced using the Illumina platform. The paper's processing steps were these. Error correction of the sequences involved clustering with frequency ratios plus a modified nearest-neighbor algorithm, after which the sequences were analyzed in the immunoSEQ Analyzer using IMGT gene definitions. TCR richness and evenness were averaged over 20 rarefaction repeats at each rarefaction depth, excluding samples with fewer sequences than the depth. Wilcoxon rank sum tests with FDR correction were used to compare relative abundances of V, D and J genes between the groups. In the blinded duplicates, the intraclass correlation was around 96% for TCR richness and averaged about 80% across 66 gene segments. Held by TCRdb, this immuneACCESS table contains in-frame sequences only and omits some clones. Under half of the omission traces to an unresolved V gene where checked; the cause of the rest is unknown. From that table come the V and J calls and clone size; the DNA was used to work out D and trimming. This sample's records show tens of thousands of clones. The top ten clonotypes cover roughly 24% of the sample.

The chain joins TRBV19 to TRBJ1-1; a stretch of 8 junction bases matches TRBD1. The clonotype originates from a woman between 18 and 69 years old with a cervical HPV16 infection that either progressed to CIN3+ or cleared (not recorded which). The specimen was blood buffy coat. The CDR3 loop reads CASTKTGVGPNTEAFF. The CDR3 bases that were read are TGTGCCAGTACCAAGACAGGGGTTGGTCCGAACACTGAA.